These 5 T cell receptor beta chains share one sample of origin, sequenced in a study of T cells after yellow fever vaccination. TCRdb processed the 5' RACE reads anew with MiXCR; each CDR3 protein has one entry. The sample holds under 150,000 distinct CDR3 sequences, roughly 8.2% seen once. Source: CD4+ T cells sorted from PBMCs, taken 5 days after the yellow fever booster vaccination. The receptors here all came from a man between 25 and 39 years old who received the YFV17D yellow fever vaccine.

This clonotype was observed many times. The chain combines TRBV5-1 with TRBJ1-1, with D hard to call. From germline, CDR1 is SGHRS and CDR2 YFSETQ. This CDR3 is 14 amino acids long. V lost 0 bases and J lost 5, with 11 bases in between. CDR3 DNA: TGCGCCAGCAGCTTGGAACGGGGATTAACTGAAGCTTTCTTT. Translating gives CASSLERGLTEAFF.

The table lists this clonotype with many counts. The V gene is TRBV5-6, the J gene TRBJ2-7, with 7 bases lining up with TRBD1. This CDR3 contains 15 residues. V shed 4 bases and J 2 bases; nucleotides not matched to a gene: 9. Germline CDR1 is SGHDT and CDR2 is YYEEEE. The CDR3 loop reads CASSRQGTTTYEQYF. CDR3 nucleotides: TGTGCCAGCAGCAGACAGGGCACAACAACCTACGAGCAGTACTTC. Variable domain in full (rest from reference TRBV5-6 and TRBJ2-7): DAGVTQSPTHLIKTRGQQVTLRCSPKSGHDTVSWYQQALGQGPQFIFQYYEEEERQRGNFPDRFSGHQFPNYSSELNVNALLLGDSALYLCASSRQGTTTYEQYFGPGTRLTVT.

This clonotype was seen ten or more times. V gene TRBV6-1 combines with J gene TRBJ2-4; 7 bases match TRBD2. V lost 5 bases, J lost 6 bases, and 7 bases stayed unmatched. The CDR3 sequence is 14 residues long. Germline-derived CDR1 and CDR2 are MNHNS and SASEGT. CDR3 bases: TGTGCCAGCAGTCCTCCGGGGGGTCCAAACATTCAGTACTTC. Translated: CASSPPGGPNIQYF.

In this sample, this clonotype turned up many times. This chain uses TRBV5-1 with TRBJ2-3; 10 positions agree with TRBD2. The CDR3 covers 16 residues. After removal of 4 bases from V and 0 bases from J, the junction contained 5 bases not matched to a gene. Germline loops: CDR1 SGHRS, CDR2 YFSETQ. CDR3 in DNA: TGCGCCAGCAGCAACGGACTAGCGGCGAGCACAGATACGCAGTATTTT. The encoded protein is CASSNGLAASTDTQYF.

This clonotype was picked up many times. The rearrangement joins TRBV29-1 to TRBJ2-1, with a possible D match to TRBD1 (8 bases). CDR1 and CDR2 from the germline V gene are SQVTM and ANQGSEA. V lost 5 bases to trimming and J lost 9 bases, with 14 bases between them. There are 12 residues in the CDR3. The CDR3 DNA sequence: TGCAGCGTTCACAGGGGGGGCAGTGAGCAGTTCTTC. This sequence encodes CSVHRGGSEQFF.